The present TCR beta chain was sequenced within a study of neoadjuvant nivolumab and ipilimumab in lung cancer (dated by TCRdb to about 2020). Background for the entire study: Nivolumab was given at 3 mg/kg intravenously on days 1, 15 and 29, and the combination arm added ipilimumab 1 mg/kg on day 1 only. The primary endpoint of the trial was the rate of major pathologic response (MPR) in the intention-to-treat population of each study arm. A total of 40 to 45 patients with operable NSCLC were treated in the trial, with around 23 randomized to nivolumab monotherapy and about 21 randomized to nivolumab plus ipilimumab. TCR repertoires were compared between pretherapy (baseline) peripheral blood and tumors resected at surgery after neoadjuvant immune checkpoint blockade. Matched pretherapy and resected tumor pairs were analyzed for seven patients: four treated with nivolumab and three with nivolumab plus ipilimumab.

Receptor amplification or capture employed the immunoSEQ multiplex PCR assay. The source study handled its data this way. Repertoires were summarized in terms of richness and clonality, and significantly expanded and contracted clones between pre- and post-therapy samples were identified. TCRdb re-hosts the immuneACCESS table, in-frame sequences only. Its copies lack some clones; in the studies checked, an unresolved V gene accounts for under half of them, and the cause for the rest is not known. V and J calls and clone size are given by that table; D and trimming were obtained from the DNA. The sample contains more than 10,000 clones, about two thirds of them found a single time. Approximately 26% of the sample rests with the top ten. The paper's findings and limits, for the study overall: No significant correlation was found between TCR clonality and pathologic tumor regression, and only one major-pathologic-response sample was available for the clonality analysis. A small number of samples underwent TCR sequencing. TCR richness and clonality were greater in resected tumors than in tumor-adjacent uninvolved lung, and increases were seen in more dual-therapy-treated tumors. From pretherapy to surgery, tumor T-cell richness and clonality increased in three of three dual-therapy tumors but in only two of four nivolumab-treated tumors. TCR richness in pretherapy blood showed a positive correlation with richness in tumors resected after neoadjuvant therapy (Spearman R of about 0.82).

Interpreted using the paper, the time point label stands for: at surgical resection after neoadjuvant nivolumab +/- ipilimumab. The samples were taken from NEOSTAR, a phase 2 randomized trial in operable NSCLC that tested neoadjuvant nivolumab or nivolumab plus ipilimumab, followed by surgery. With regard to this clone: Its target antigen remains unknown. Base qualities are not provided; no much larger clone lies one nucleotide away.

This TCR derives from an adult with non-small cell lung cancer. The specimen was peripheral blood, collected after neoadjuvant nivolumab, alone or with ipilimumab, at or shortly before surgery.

The nucleotides read TGTGCCAGCTCACCACCAGGGACAGGGCCCTACGAGCAGTACTTC. Translated, it gives CASSPPGTGPYEQYF. Recombination linked TRBV18 to TRBJ2-7; a stretch of 9 junction bases matches TRBD1. Inclusive of the bounding cysteine and phenylalanine, the CDR3 is 15 residues long. Only CDR3 DNA is held: 45 bases, read in frame from base 1. The V end gives up 0 bases and the J end 2 bases, leaving 2 bases in the junction not matched to a gene. Looking up the germline V gene yields CDR1 KGHSH and CDR2 LQKENI.